What follows is one T cell receptor beta chain and its context. No cognate antigen has been identified for it. Base qualities are not at hand, and no much larger clone is one base apart. Including cysteine and phenylalanine, the CDR3 has 15 amino acids. The retained sequence is limited to the CDR3, 45 bases, with the frame set at the first base. CDR1 and CDR2 were assigned from the germline V gene as MRHNA and SNTAGT. Deletion took 4 bases off V and 4 bases off J, with a span of 16 bases between the germline ends. In the prospective study, participants were about 18 to 95 years old, resided in about two dozen geographic areas of the United States, and were enrolled through a virtual design. Cohort assignment in the prospective study relied on participant-reported clinical history from a screening survey and a study questionnaire. Recovered participants in ImmuneRACE Cohort 3 were defined as having two consecutive negative NP/OP PCR tests, clearance from a healthcare professional, or resolution of symptoms. In the prospective study, whole blood, serum and a nasopharyngeal or oropharyngeal swab were collected from each participant by mobile phlebotomists. Participants in the prospective study had the option to provide additional blood draws and questionnaires over a roughly two-month period. Prospective study blood samples were shipped either frozen or at room temperature before DNA extraction.

The sample comes from a study of blood T cell repertoires in COVID-19 (dated by TCRdb to the early 2020s). Some background on the complete study: The collaborator samples originated in the United States, Italy and Spain and spanned the acute and convalescent phases of COVID-19. The material from the prospective study consisted of cDNA or gDNA derived from T cells, B-cell-depleted T cells, or PBMCs. The dataset comprised deeply sampled blood TCRbeta repertoires from subjects exposed to, actively infected with, or recovered from COVID-19. The repertoires were released in a freely available public database meant as a resource for research on the immune response to SARS-CoV-2. The samples were drawn from the first 160 participants of the ongoing ImmuneRACE study and from some 1,300 subjects provided by 6 global collaborators. The sample metadata nearly always contained a de-identified subject ID, COVID-19 status, age in years and sex. Where HLA class I and class II types were available, the types were taken from metadata supplied by the sample provider, not from assay-based typing. Paper-wide results and their limitations: Clinical and demographic metadata were provided uncurated, with the amount varying by source and participant.

TCRbeta CDR3 regions were amplified from genomic DNA using the immunoSEQ Assay, a bias-controlled multiplex PCR. The original pipeline was this. Nucleated cell counts per sample were estimated from amplification of reference gene primers within the assay. To quantify the absolute abundance of each unique TCRbeta CDR3 rearrangement, sequence reads were collapsed and filtered. Productive Simpson clonality was computed per sample as the square root of Simpson's diversity index over productive rearrangements. TCRdb carries this immuneACCESS record with in-frame sequences only. Its versions omit some clonotypes, under half of them owing to an unresolved V gene in the studies checked, with the rest unexplained. The V and J calls and clone size are taken from that table; D and trimming were inferred from the DNA. This sample comprises more than 300,000 clones, 85% to 90% of them detected only once. About 4% of the sample is held by the ten biggest clonotypes.

Sequencing was carried out using PBMCs or T cells enriched from blood (not recorded which). This receptor chain uses TRBV6-4 and TRBJ1-1, and possibly TRBD1, on 5 matching bases. The TCR sequence derives from a young man who had recovered from COVID-19. The CDR3: CASSVAPGGSTEAFF. The nucleotide sequence is given as TGTGCCAGCAGTGTAGCGCCGGGGGGTAGCACTGAAGCTTTCTTT.